These 7 T cell receptor beta chains were all obtained from the same sample, sequenced in a study of blood T cell repertoires in COVID-19 (dated by TCRdb to about 2020). Library method: the immunoSEQ multiplex PCR assay. Entries here come from immuneACCESS through TCRdb and include only in-frame sequences with V and J called. Some clones fail to appear in such tables; in the studies checked, an unresolved V gene covers under half of the shortfall, and the cause of the remainder is unknown. This sample lists around 200,000 clones; about four fifths were detected once. The ten largest clones add up to around 9.3% of the sample. Sample: peripheral blood. These receptors were taken from a woman older than 75 with acute or convalescent COVID-19.

CDR3 in amino acids: CASSLKSGARYF. The CDR3 region has the DNA TGTGCCAGCAGCTTAAAATCTGGGGCCCGGTACTTC. J is TRBJ2-4 and V is TRBV7-3; the D gene is possibly TRBD1 (5 bases). This CDR3 is 12 amino acids long. From germline, CDR1 is SGHTA and CDR2 FQGTGA. V lost 1 base to trimming and J lost 15 bases, with 13 bases between them.

The genes are TRBV29-1 and TRBJ2-5; 7 nucleotides line up with TRBD1. From germline, CDR1 is SQVTM and CDR2 ANQGSEA. The CDR3 consists of 12 residues. V was pared by 3 bases and J by 5 bases, with 3 bases of the junction left unmatched. The CDR3 loop reads CSVEKGAETQYF. The CDR3 bases are TGCAGCGTTGAGAAGGGGGCTGAGACCCAGTACTTC.

This rearrangement joins TRBV6-5 to TRBJ2-3, with D possibly being TRBD2 (6 bases). Germline V gene sequence: CDR1 MNHEY, CDR2 SVGAGI. V lost 10 bases and J lost 6, with 20 bases in between. The CDR3 is 14 amino acids. DNA for the CDR3: TGTGCCACCCGACGGGGACTTCAGATGGATACGCAGTATTTT. Translating it yields CATRRGLQMDTQYF.

The J gene is TRBJ1-1, the V gene TRBV19; D perhaps matches TRBD1 (6 bases). The germline V gene has CDR1 LNHDA and CDR2 SQIVND (reference sequence). The CDR3 totals 11 residues. V was trimmed by 3 bases and J by 8 bases, leaving 7 bases between them. In DNA form, the CDR3 reads TGTGCCAGTAGTATGGGGACAGAAGCTTTCTTT. This translates into CASSMGTEAFF.

This chain joins TRBV10-3 and TRBJ1-4; 8 bases map to TRBD1. This CDR3 has 15 residues. With V trimmed by 10 bases and J by 7 bases, 14 bases remained unmatched. Germline-derived CDR1 and CDR2 are ENHRY and SYGVKD. For the CDR3, the DNA is TGTGCCACCAGGGGAGACAGGGGAAGGGGTGAAAAACTGTTTTTT. Protein: CATRGDRGRGEKLFF.

The CDR3 nucleotides are TGCGCCAGCAGCTTGGGAATAGCGGAGAGCACAGATACGCAGTATTTT. This codes for CASSLGIAESTDTQYF. The chain recombines TRBV5-1 with TRBJ2-3; a possible D gene is TRBD2 (6 bases). V lost 0 bases, J lost 0 bases, and 11 bases lay in between. The CDR3 has 16 amino acids. CDR1 SGHRS and CDR2 YFSETQ come from the germline V gene.

The CDR3 region is CASSLGEVTEAFF. CDR3 in DNA: TGTGCCAGCAGCTTAGGGGAGGTCACTGAAGCTTTCTTT. The chain uses TRBV7-8 and TRBJ1-1; no clear D. V dropped 1 base and J dropped 4 bases, with 7 bases sitting between them. CDR1 SGHVS and CDR2 FQNEAQ come from the germline V gene. The CDR3 sequence is 13 residues long. Full variable domain (rest looked up from reference TRBV7-8 and TRBJ1-1): GAGVSQSPRYKVAKRGQDVALRCDPISGHVSLFWYQQALGQGPEFLTYFQNEAQLDKSGLPSDRFFAERPEGSVSTLKIQRTQQEDSAVYLCASSLGEVTEAFFGQGTRLTVV.